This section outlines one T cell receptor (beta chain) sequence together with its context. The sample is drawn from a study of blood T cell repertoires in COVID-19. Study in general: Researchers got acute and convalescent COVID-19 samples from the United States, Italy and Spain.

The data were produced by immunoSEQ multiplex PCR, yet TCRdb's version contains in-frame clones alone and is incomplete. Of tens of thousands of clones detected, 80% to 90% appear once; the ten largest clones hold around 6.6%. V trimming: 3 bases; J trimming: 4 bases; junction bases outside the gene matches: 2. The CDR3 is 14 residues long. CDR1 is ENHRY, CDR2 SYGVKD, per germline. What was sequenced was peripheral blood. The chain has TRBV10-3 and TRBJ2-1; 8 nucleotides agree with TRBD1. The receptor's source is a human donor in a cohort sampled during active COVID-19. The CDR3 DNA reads TGTGCCATCAGTGAAAGACAGGGGTACAATGAGCAGTTCTTC. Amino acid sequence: CAISERQGYNEQFF.